This TCR beta chain came from a study of cytomegalovirus exposure and HLA in healthy donors. The PCR made use of 60 Vbeta and 13 Jbeta primers. Data came from immunoSEQ multiplex PCR; TCRdb stores just in-frame clones and leaves some out. The sample has about 140,000 clones, approximately 82% seen once. The sequenced sample was PBMCs. The sequence came from a man aged 40-50 years in good health and CMV-seronegative.

CDR3 protein: CASSQGNRSPLHF. The DNA for the CDR3 is TGTGCCAGCAGTCAGGGAAATAGGTCACCCCTCCACTTT. The chain joins TRBV6-5 to TRBJ1-6, with a possible D match to TRBD1 (5 bases). Trimming pared 5 bases from V and 10 bases from J, leaving 12 bases between. Germline V lookup: CDR1 MNHEY, CDR2 SVGAGI. CDR3 size: 13 residues.